A few counts support the clone carrying this T cell receptor beta chain. No antigen is known for it. Uncontrolled infection, other autoimmune disease, pregnancy or lactation led to exclusion. Using RNA transcripts as the source, TCR beta CDR3 regions were amplified. A first-round RT-PCR of the TCR CDR3 used the HTBI primer set. TCRdb redid the calling of the multiplex PCR reads with MiXCR, one entry per CDR3 protein. The data contain roughly 280,000 distinct CDR3 sequences, over 20% of them singletons. With 5 bases removed from V and 7 bases from J, the gap between germline ends came to 9 bases. Germline V gene sequence: CDR1 MDHEN, CDR2 SYDVKM. The length of the CDR3 is 12 residues. The data are from a study of T cells in Graves' hyperthyroidism and ophthalmopathy. The overall study: Peripheral blood was secured at the point of initial diagnosis, before any treatment. Study-level results: Appearing also in blood were most of the thyroid clonotypes expanded above 0.001. Ophthalmopathy was told apart from stable hyperthyroidism by a 13 V-J model.

This sequence originates from a man aged 25-40 years with Graves' ophthalmopathy. Specimen: blood. J is TRBJ2-1 and V is TRBV28, with D uncertain. The CDR3 coding sequence is TGTGCCAGCAGTCCTTGGGGAAATGAGCAGTTCTTC. As protein: CASSPWGNEQFF.